These 5 T cell receptor beta chains share one sample of origin, sequenced in a study of T cells after yellow fever vaccination. TCRdb re-called the 5' RACE reads through MiXCR, storing one row per CDR3 protein. Of over 300,000 distinct CDR3 sequences listed, around 6.8% are singletons. Material: PBMCs, obtained roughly 46 days after the first yellow fever vaccination. The receptors here all came from a man between 18 and 35 years old who received the YFV17D yellow fever vaccine.

J is TRBJ1-3 and V is TRBV10-3; no reliable D call. V lost 0 bases to trimming and J lost 0 bases, with 15 bases between them. Germline values: CDR1 ENHRY, CDR2 SYGVKD. The length of the CDR3 is 18 residues. The CDR3 nucleotides read TGTGCCATCAGTGAGTCCCCGGGAGGAGGGCCCTCTGGAAACACCATATATTTT. Amino acids: CAISESPGGGPSGNTIYF.

The chain has TRBV20-1 and TRBJ2-3; D is perhaps TRBD1 or TRBD2 (5 bases each). V lost 6 bases and J lost 4, with 17 bases in between. The CDR3 extends over 14 amino acids. Germline V gene data show CDR1 as DFQATT and CDR2 as SNEGSKA (reference sequence). The CDR3 is CSASGPSPPDTQYF. CDR3 sequence (DNA): TGCAGTGCCTCGGGACCTTCCCCGCCAGATACGCAGTATTTT.

This clonotype has ten or more counts. The chain couples TRBV5-1 to TRBJ1-2; maybe TRBD1 (5 bases). The germline gives CDR1 SGHRS, CDR2 YFSETQ. The CDR3 is made up of 13 amino acids. V lost 3 bases to trimming and J lost 7 bases, with 13 bases between them. This chain's CDR3 is CASSSGLSFGYTF. In DNA, the CDR3 is TGCGCCAGCAGCTCGGGACTGTCGTTTGGCTACACCTTC. The full variable domain, completed using reference TRBV5-1 and TRBJ1-2, is KAGVTQTPRYLIKTRGQQVTLSCSPISGHRSVSWYQQTPGQGLQFLFEYFSETQRNKGNFPGRFSGRQFSNSRSEMNVSTLELGDSALYLCASSSGLSFGYTFGSGTRLTVV.

This clonotype was counted a few times. The chain joins TRBV7-2 to TRBJ2-3; tentatively, D is TRBD2 (5 bases). The CDR3 is made up of 13 amino acids. Germline V gene sequence: CDR1 SGHTA, CDR2 FQGNSA. The V gene lost 4 bases and the J gene lost 2 bases, with 7 bases spanning the gap. CDR3 sequence reads: CASSYDYTDTQYF. CDR3 sequence (DNA): TGTGCCAGCAGCTACGACTACACAGATACGCAGTATTTT.

This clonotype was observed a handful of times. This chain links TRBV12-5 with TRBJ2-5; 8 bases are a match to TRBD1. With V trimmed by 5 bases and J by 0 bases, 11 bases remained unmatched. The CDR3 has 17 residues. CDR1 and CDR2 from the germline V gene are LGHNT and FRNRAP. The CDR3 protein is CASGPDSGQGDQETQYF. CDR3 DNA: TGTGCTAGTGGTCCCGACTCCGGACAGGGAGACCAAGAGACCCAGTACTTC.